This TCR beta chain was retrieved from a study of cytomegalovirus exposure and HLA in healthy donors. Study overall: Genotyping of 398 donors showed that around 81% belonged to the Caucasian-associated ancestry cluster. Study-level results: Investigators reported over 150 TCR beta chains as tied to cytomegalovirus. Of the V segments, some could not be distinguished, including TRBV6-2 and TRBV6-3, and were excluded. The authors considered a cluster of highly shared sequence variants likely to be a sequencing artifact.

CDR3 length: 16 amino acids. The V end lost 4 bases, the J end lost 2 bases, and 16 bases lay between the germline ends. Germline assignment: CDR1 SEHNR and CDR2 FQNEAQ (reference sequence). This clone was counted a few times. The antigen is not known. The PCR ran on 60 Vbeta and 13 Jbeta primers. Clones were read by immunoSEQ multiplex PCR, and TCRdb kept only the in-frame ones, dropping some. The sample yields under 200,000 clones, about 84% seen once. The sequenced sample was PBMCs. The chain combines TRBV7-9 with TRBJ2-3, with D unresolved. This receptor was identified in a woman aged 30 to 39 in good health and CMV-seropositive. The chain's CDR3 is CASSSTWRIFTDTQYF. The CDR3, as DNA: TGTGCCAGCAGCTCTACTTGGCGGATCTTCACAGATACGCAGTATTTT. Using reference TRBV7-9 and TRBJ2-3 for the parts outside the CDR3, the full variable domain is DTGVSQNPRHKITKRGQNVTFRCDPISEHNRLYWYRQTLGQGPEFLTYFQNEAQLEKSRLLSDRFSAERPKGSFSTLEIQRTEQGDSAMYLCASSSTWRIFTDTQYFGPGTRLTVL.